This entry concerns a single T cell receptor beta chain. Its target is unknown. Between the trimmed V and J ends, which lost 1 base and 1 base, there was a span of 7 bases. The germline CDR1 and CDR2 sequences are SGHVS and FNYEAQ. The CDR3 consists of 14 residues. These data come from a study of identical twins. Study-level findings and limits: Diverse VJ usage suggested most zero-insertion clonotypes were not invariant T cells. Shared out-of-frame alpha sequences (those common to twins) showed excess low generation probability. Fewer insertions marked abundant cord blood beta clonotypes; young adult naive trended weakly, memory not at all.

TCRdb recomputed calls from the 5' RACE reads with MiXCR, one row per CDR3 protein. Among approximately 240,000 distinct CDR3 sequences, over 13% were seen once, and the ten largest hold approximately 9.3%. The chain uses TRBV7-6 and TRBJ1-1; D not resolved. The receptor's source is a woman aged 18-29 years in good health. The sequencing input was memory (CD45RO+) T cells sorted from blood. CDR3 nucleotide sequence: TGTGCCAGCAGCTTAGGAGTGGGGAACACTGAAGCTTTCTTT. Protein: CASSLGVGNTEAFF.